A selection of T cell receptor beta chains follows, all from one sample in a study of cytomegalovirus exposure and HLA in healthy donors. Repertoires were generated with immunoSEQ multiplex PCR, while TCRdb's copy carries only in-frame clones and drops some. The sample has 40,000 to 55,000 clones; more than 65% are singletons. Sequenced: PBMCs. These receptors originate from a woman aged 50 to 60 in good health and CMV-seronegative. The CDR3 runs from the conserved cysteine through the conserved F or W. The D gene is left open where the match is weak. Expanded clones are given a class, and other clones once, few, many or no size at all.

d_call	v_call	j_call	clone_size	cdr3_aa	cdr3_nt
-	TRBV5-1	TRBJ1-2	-	CASSQGAYGYTF	TGCGCCAGCAGCCAGGGTGCCTATGGCTACACCTTC
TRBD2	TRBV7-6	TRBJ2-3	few	CASSSSGGVTDTQYF	TGTGCCAGCAGCTCCAGCGGGGGGGTCACAGATACGCAGTATTTT
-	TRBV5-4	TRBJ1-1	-	CASSSGAADTEAFF	TGTGCCAGCAGCTCAGGGGCGGCGGACACTGAAGCTTTCTTT
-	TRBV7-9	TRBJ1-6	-	CASSLEAGNSPLHF	TGTGCCAGCAGCTTAGAGGCAGGGAATTCACCCCTCCACTTT
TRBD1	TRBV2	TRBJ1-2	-	CASRVTGWYGYTF	TGTGCCAGCAGGGTGACAGGGTGGTATGGCTACACCTTC
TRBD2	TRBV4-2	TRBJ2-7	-	CASSQGLAGAYEQYF	TGTGCCAGCAGCCAAGGTCTAGCGGGGGCCTACGAGCAGTACTTC
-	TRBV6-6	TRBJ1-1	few	CASSYGGAEAFF	TGTGCCAGCAGTTACGGGGGCGCTGAAGCTTTCTTT
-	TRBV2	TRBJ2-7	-	CASLPQGSYDEQYF	TGTGCCAGCCTCCCGCAGGGGTCCTACGACGAGCAGTACTTC
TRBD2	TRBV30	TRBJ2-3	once	CAWCGSGGRTDTQYF	TGTGCCTGGTGTGGGAGCGGGGGCCGCACAGATACGCAGTATTTT
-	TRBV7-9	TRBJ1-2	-	CASSLDTNYGYTF	TGTGCCAGCAGCTTAGACACAAACTATGGCTACACCTTC
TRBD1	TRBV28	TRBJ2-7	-	CASSLSGGQEGYEQYF	TGTGCCAGCAGTTTATCAGGGGGACAGGAAGGCTACGAGCAGTACTTC
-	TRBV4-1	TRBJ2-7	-	CASSQDREQYF	TGCGCCAGCAGCCAAGATCGCGAGCAGTACTTC
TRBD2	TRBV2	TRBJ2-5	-	CASSVGTSGETQYF	TGTGCCAGCAGCGTAGGGACTAGCGGAGAGACCCAGTACTTC
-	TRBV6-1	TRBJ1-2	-	CASSPQVLYGYTF	TGTGCCAGCAGTCCTCAGGTCCTCTATGGCTACACCTTC
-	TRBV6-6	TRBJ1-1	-	CASSPGTHTEAFF	TGTGCCAGCAGTCCAGGGACTCACACTGAAGCTTTCTTT
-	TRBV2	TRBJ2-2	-	CASSPTGPGELFF	TGTGCCAGCAGTCCCACAGGGCCCGGGGAGCTGTTTTTT
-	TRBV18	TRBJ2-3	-	CASSPRADTQYF	TGTGCCAGCTCACCGAGGGCAGATACGCAGTATTTT
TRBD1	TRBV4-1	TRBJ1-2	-	CASSQEQGRNYGYTF	TGCGCCAGCAGCCAAGAACAGGGGAGGAACTATGGCTACACCTTC
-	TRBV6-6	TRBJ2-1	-	CASSQGYSYNEQFF	TGTGCCAGCAGCCAGGGGTACTCCTACAATGAGCAGTTCTTC
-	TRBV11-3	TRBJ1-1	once	CASSLTGPTSQGLNTEAFF	TGTGCCAGCAGCCTTACTGGCCCTACCTCACAGGGCTTGAACACTGAAGCTTTCTTT
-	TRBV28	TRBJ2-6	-	CASSIDSSGANVLTF	TGTGCCAGCAGTATCGACAGCTCTGGGGCCAACGTCCTGACTTTC
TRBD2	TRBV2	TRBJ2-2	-	CASSDGRVSPGELFF	TGTGCCAGCAGTGACGGGAGGGTTAGCCCCGGGGAGCTGTTTTTT
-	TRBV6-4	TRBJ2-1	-	CASRNGQRQFF	TGTGCCAGCAGAAACGGACAGAGACAGTTCTTC
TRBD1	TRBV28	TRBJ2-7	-	CASSLVGQGADEQYF	TGTGCCAGCAGTTTAGTGGGACAGGGGGCGGACGAGCAGTACTTC
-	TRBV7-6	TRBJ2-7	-	CASSRGTLSYEQYF	TGTGCCAGCAGCCGCGGGACCCTCTCCTACGAGCAGTACTTC
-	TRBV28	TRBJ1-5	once	CASSLGQPPSPQHF	TGTGCCAGCAGCCTTGGACAACCCCCTTCTCCCCAGCATTTT
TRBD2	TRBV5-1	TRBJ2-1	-	CASSSGSSYNEQFF	TGCGCCAGCTCTAGCGGCAGCTCCTACAATGAGCAGTTCTTC
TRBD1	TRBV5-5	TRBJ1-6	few	CASSSGTGGSYNSPLHF	TGTGCCAGCAGCTCCGGGACAGGGGGCTCCTATAATTCACCCCTCCACTTT
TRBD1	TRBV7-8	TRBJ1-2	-	CASSTTGGYGYTF	TGTGCCAGCAGCACCACAGGGGGCTATGGCTACACCTTC
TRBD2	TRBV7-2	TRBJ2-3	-	CASSLGVSGTTDTQYF	TGTGCCAGCAGCCTAGGGGTTAGCGGGACCACAGATACGCAGTATTTT
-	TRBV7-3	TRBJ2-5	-	CASSRSAGTTETQYF	TGTGCCAGCAGCCGATCCGCGGGTACCACTGAGACCCAGTACTTC
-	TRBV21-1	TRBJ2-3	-	CASSICPGLGGTDTQYF	TGTGCCAGCAGCATCTGCCCGGGACTAGGAGGCACAGATACGCAGTATTTT
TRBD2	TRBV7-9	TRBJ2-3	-	CASSSTERRGGLDTQYF	TGTGCCAGCAGCTCCACGGAGCGGCGGGGGGGCTTAGATACGCAGTATTTT
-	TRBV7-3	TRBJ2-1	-	CASSLAVGSYNEQFF	TGTGCCAGCAGCTTAGCGGTCGGCTCCTACAATGAGCAGTTCTTC
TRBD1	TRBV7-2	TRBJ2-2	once	CASSPGGTGELFF	TGTGCCAGCAGCCCAGGGGGCACCGGGGAGCTGTTTTTT
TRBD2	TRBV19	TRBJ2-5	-	CASRGLAGGQETQYF	TGTGCCAGTAGAGGACTAGCGGGGGGGCAAGAGACCCAGTACTTC
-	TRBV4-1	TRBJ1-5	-	CASSQDGPGNQPQHF	TGCGCCAGCAGCCAAGATGGGCCGGGCAATCAGCCCCAGCATTTT
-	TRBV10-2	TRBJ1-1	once	CASSESRGRTEAFF	TGCGCCAGCAGTGAGTCTAGGGGCCGGACTGAAGCTTTCTTT
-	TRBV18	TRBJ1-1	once	CASSPRQMNTEAFF	TGTGCCAGCTCACCCCGACAAATGAACACTGAAGCTTTCTTT
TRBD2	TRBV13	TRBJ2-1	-	CASSLSSGGGREQFF	TGTGCCAGCAGTCTCAGTAGCGGGGGGGGCCGTGAGCAGTTCTTC
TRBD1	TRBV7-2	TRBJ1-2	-	CASSLFPTGDHGYTF	TGTGCCAGCAGCTTATTCCCGACAGGGGATCATGGCTACACCTTC
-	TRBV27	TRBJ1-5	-	CASSLTDRQPQHF	TGTGCCAGCAGCCTGACAGATCGTCAGCCCCAGCATTTT
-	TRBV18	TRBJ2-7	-	CASSPRASYEQYF	TGTGCCAGCTCACCACGCGCCTCTTACGAGCAGTACTTC